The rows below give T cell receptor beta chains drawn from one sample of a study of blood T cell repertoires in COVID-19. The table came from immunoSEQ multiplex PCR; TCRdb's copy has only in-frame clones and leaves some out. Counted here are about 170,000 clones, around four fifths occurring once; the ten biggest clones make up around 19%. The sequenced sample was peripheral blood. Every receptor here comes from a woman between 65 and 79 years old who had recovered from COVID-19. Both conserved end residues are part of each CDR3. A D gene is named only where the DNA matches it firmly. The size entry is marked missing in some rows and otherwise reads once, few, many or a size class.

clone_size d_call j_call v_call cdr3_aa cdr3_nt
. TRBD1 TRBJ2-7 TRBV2 CASRGQGPLYEQYF TGTGCCAGCAGGGGACAGGGGCCCCTATACGAGCAGTACTTC
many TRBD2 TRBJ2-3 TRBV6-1 CASSGASGGADTQYF TGTGCCAGCAGTGGAGCTAGCGGGGGGGCGGATACGCAGTATTTT
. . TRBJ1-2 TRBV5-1 CASSLSVGAEYGYTF TGCGCCAGCAGCTTGTCGGTAGGGGCGGAATATGGCTACACCTTC
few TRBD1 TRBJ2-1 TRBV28 CASSTRQGSSYNEQFF TGTGCCAGCAGTACACGACAGGGGAGCTCCTACAATGAGCAGTTCTTC
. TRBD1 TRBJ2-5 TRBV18 CASSRGTEETQYF TGTGCCAGCTCACGGGGGACAGAAGAGACCCAGTACTTC
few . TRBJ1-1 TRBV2 CASGNRRMNTEAFF TGTGCCAGCGGAAACAGGCGGATGAACACTGAAGCTTTCTTT
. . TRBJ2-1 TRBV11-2 CASSLDPESSYNEQFF TGTGCCAGCAGCTTAGATCCGGAGAGCTCCTACAATGAGCAGTTCTTC
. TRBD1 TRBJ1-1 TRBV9 CASSREPRDSTEAFF TGTGCCAGCAGTCGCGAACCGCGGGACAGCACTGAAGCTTTCTTT
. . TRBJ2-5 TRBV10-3 CAIRAGASEETQYF TGTGCCATCAGGGCTGGGGCTAGCGAGGAGACCCAGTACTTC
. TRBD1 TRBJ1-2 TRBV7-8 CASSLAGGGYGYTF TGTGCCAGCAGCTTAGCAGGGGGCGGTTATGGCTACACCTTC
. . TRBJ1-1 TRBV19 CASSRRAGTEAFF TGTGCCAGTAGTCGCAGGGCTGGGACTGAAGCTTTCTTT
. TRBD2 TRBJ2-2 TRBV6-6 CASRPSGTGELFF TGTGCCAGCAGGCCTAGCGGCACCGGGGAGCTGTTTTTT
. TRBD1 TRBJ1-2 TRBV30 CAWSQDRGNYGYTF TGTGCCTGGAGCCAGGACAGGGGTAACTATGGCTACACCTTC
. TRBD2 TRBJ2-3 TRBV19 CASSLIAGSADTQYF TGTGCCAGTAGTCTCATAGCGGGATCGGCAGATACGCAGTATTTT
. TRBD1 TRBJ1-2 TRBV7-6 CASSSHDRDSGYTF TGTGCCAGCAGCTCCCACGACAGGGACAGCGGCTACACCTTC